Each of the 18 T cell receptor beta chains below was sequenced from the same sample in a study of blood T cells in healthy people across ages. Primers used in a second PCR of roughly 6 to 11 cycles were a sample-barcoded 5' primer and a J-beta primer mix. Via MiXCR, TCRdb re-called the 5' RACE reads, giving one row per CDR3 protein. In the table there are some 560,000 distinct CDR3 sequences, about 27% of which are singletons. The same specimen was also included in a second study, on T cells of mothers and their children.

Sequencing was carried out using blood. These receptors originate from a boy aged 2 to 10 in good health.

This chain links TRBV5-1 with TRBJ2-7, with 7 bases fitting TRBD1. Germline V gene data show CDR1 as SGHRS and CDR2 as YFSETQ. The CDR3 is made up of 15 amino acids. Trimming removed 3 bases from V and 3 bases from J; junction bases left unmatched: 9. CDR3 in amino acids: CASSSRDSANYEQYF. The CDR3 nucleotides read TGCGCCAGCAGCTCCCGGGACAGCGCTAACTACGAGCAGTACTTC.

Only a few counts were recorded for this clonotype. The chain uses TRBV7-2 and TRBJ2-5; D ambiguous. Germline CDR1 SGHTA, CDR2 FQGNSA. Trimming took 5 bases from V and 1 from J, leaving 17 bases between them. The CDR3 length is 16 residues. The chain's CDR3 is CASSAPPFRIQETQYF. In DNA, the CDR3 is TGTGCCAGCAGCGCCCCCCCCTTTAGAATCCAAGAGACCCAGTACTTC.

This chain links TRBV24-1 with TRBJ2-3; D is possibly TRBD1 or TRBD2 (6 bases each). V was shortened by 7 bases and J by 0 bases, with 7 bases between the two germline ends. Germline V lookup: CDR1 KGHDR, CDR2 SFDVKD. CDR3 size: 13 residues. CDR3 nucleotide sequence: TGTGCCACCAGAGGGGGGAGCACAGATACGCAGTATTTT. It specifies CATRGGSTDTQYF.

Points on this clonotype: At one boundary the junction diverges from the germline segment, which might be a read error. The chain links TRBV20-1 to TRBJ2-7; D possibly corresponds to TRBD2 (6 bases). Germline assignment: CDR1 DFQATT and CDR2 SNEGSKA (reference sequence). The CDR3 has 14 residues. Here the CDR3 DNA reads TGCAGTACTAGCCCCAGGAAGTCCCTCTACGAGCAGTACTTC. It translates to CSTSPRKSLYEQYF.

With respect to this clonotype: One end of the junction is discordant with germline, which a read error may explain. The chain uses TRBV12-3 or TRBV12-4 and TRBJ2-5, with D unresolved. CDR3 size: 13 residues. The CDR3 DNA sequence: TGTGCCAGCAGTTTAATCCAGCAAGAGACCCAGCACTTC. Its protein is CASSLIQQETQHF.

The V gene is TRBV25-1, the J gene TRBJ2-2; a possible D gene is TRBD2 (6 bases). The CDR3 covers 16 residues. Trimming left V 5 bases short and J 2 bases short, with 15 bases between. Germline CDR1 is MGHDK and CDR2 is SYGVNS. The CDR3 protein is CASSNRGTYNTGELFF. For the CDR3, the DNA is TGTGCCAGCAGTAACCGGGGGACCTACAACACCGGGGAGCTGTTTTTT.

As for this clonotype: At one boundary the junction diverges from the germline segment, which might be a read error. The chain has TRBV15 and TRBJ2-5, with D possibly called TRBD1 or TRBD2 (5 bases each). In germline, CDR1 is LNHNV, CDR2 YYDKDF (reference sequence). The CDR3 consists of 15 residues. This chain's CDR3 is CATSRDRRPEGTQYF. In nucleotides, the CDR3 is TGTGCCACCAGCAGAGATCGGAGGCCTGAGGGGACCCAATACTTC.

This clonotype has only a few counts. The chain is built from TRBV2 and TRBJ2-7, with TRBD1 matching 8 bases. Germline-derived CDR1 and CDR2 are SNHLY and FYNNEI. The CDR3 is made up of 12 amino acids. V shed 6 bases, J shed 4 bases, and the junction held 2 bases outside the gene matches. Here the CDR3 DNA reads TGTGCCAGCAGGGACAGGGAGTACGAGCAGTACTTC. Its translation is CASRDREYEQYF.

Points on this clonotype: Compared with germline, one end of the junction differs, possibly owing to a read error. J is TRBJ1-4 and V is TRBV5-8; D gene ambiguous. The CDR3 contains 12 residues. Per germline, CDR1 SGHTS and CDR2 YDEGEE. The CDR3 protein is CASRGDGEKLFF. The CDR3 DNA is TGTGCCAGCAGGGGTGATGGTGAAAAGCTGTTTTTT.

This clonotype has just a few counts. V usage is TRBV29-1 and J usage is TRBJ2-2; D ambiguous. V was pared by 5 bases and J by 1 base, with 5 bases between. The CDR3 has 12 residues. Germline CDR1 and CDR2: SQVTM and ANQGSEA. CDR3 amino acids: CSVPQNTGELFF. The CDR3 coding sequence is TGCAGCGTTCCACAGAACACCGGGGAGCTGTTTTTT.

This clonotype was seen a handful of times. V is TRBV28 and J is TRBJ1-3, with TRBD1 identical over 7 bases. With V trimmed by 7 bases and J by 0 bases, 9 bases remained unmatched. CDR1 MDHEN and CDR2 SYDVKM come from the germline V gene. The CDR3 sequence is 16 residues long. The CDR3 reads CASTVGQRYSGNTIYF. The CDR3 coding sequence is TGTGCCAGCACCGTGGGACAGCGCTACTCTGGAAACACCATATATTTT. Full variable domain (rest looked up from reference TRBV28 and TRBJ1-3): DVKVTQSSRYLVKRTGEKVFLECVQDMDHENMFWYRQDPGLGLRLIYFSYDVKMKEKGDIPEGYSVSREKKERFSLILESASTNQTSMYLCASTVGQRYSGNTIYFGEGSWLTVV.

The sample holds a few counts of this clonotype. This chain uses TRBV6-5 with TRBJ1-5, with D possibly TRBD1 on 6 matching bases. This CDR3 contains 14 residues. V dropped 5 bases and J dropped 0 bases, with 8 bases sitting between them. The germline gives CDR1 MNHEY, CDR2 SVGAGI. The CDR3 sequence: CASSDRYSNQPQHF. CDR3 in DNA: TGTGCCAGCAGTGACAGGTATAGCAATCAGCCCCAGCATTTT.

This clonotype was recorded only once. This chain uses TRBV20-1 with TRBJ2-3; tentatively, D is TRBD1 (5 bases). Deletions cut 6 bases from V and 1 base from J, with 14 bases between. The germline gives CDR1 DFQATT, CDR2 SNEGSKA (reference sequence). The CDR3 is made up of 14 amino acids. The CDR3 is CSAPGEGGTDTQYF. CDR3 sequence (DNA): TGCAGTGCCCCCGGCGAAGGGGGCACAGATACGCAGTATTTT.

The CDR3 loop is CASGRTGPIQETQYF. Here the CDR3 DNA reads TGTGCTAGTGGCCGGACAGGCCCCATCCAAGAGACCCAGTACTTC. V usage is TRBV12-5 and J usage is TRBJ2-1, with TRBD1 identical over 7 bases. The J call may be mistaken, given a closer DNA end match to TRBJ2-5. The CDR3 contains 15 residues. In germline, CDR1 is LGHNT, CDR2 FRNRAP.

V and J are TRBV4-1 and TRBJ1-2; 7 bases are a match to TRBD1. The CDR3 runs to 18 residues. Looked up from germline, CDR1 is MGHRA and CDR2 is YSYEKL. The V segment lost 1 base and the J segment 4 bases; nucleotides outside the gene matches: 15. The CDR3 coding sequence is TGCGCCAGCAGCCAAGTAGTGCGGAGGGGCGACAGGGCCTATGGCTACACCTTC. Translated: CASSQVVRRGDRAYGYTF.

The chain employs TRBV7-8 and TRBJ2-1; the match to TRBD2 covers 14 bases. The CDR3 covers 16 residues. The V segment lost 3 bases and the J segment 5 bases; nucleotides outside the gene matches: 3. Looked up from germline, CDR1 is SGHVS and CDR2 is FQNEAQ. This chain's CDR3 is CASSFGLAGGDNEQFF. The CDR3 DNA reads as TGTGCCAGCAGCTTCGGACTAGCGGGAGGAGACAATGAGCAGTTCTTC.

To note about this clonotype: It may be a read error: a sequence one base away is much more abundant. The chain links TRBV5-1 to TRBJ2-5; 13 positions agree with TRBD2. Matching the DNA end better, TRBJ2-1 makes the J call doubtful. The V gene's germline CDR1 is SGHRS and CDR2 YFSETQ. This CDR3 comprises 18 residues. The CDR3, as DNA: TGCGCCAGCAGCTTGACTAGCGGGAGGGCCGTGCGTACCAATGAGCAGTTCTTC. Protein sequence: CASSLTSGRAVRTNEQFF.

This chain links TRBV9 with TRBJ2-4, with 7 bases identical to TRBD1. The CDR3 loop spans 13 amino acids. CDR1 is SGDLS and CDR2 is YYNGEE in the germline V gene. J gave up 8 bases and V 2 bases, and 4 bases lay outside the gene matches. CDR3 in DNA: TGTGCCAGCAGCGTGGATCAGGGGGACATTCAGTACTTC. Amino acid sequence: CASSVDQGDIQYF. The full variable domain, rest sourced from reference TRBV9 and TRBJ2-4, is DSGVTQTPKHLITATGQRVTLRCSPRSGDLSVYWYQQSLDQGLQFLIQYYNGEERAKGNILERFSAQQFPDLHSELNLSSLELGDSALYFCASSVDQGDIQYFGAGTRLSVL.